The clone carrying this T cell receptor beta chain showed up just a few times. The antigen remains undetermined. From the 5' RACE reads, TCRdb called clonotypes with MiXCR, one entry per CDR3 protein. The sample includes roughly 450,000 distinct CDR3 sequences, about 20% seen only once; the top ten take 9% to 15%. The sample is drawn from a study of T-cell memory formation after mild COVID-19. Study outcomes and limitations: Memory from before infection featured some responding clones, which suggests cross-reactive memory joined.

Sequencing input: PBMCs or a T cell subset sorted from them (not recorded which). The source of this sequence is an adult woman who had mild COVID-19 (a few samples of this study predate the infection). Cell type and time point are not known.

In nucleotides, the CDR3 is TGTGCCAGCAGCTCTAGCGGGAGTATCAACGAGCAGTACTTC. It yields the protein CASSSSGSINEQYF. J is TRBJ2-7 and V is TRBV7-9, with TRBD2 identical over 10 bases. The CDR3 has 14 residues. Germline CDR1 and CDR2: SEHNR and FQNEAQ (reference sequence). J was trimmed by 5 bases and V by 4 bases; bases with no gene match: 5.